This T cell receptor beta chain was retrieved from a study of cytotoxic CD8 clonotypes in ibrutinib-treated CLL. Background on the study: Outcomes included 25 or so partial and 2 complete responses; after median roughly 70 months, roughly 15 stayed remitted and around 12 progressed. Specimens for response were gathered following a median 12 months of therapy, spanning 6 to 36.

This CDR3 has 14 residues. Germline V gives CDR1 LNHDA, CDR2 SQIVND (reference sequence). Trimming at V came to 10 bases and at J to 4 bases, leaving 9 bases not matched to a gene. Clones were read by immunoSEQ multiplex PCR, and TCRdb kept only the in-frame ones, dropping some. The sample yields about 130,000 clones, around 84% seen once. The sample in question was PBMCs, obtained after 24 months of ibrutinib treatment. V and J are TRBV19 and TRBJ1-5; 8 bases fit TRBD1. This receptor was taken from a human donor with chronic lymphocytic leukemia. This CDR3 is CATSDRGWNQPQHF. The CDR3 bases are TGTGCCACTTCTGACAGGGGCTGGAATCAGCCCCAGCATTTT.